The 9 T cell receptor beta chains below were found in one sample sequenced in a study of T-cell memory formation after mild COVID-19. In TCRdb, the 5' RACE reads were re-called with MiXCR into one record per CDR3 protein. The repertoire holds 400,000 or so distinct CDR3 sequences, with 20% to 25% as singletons. The sequenced sample was PBMCs or a T cell subset sorted from them (not recorded which). Receptors were obtained from an adult woman who had mild COVID-19 (a few samples of this study predate the infection). Cell type and time point are not known.

The chain uses TRBV15 and TRBJ2-7; D may correspond to TRBD1 or TRBD2 (5 bases each). Germline lookup yields CDR1 LNHNV and CDR2 YYDKDF (reference sequence). The CDR3 covers 14 residues. The V and J ends lost 1 base and 5 bases respectively, with 12 bases between them. The CDR3 is CATSRGGLQHEQYF. The CDR3 region has the DNA TGTGCCACCAGCAGAGGGGGGTTGCAGCACGAGCAGTACTTC.

This clonotype was found many times. The chain combines TRBV5-1 with TRBJ2-7, with D maybe TRBD2 (5 bases). This CDR3 has 14 amino acids. The germline CDR1 and CDR2 sequences are SGHRS and YFSETQ. The V and J ends lost 2 bases and 0 bases respectively, with 9 bases between them. CDR3 bases: TGCGCCAGCAGCTTATGGGAGAGCTCCTACGAGCAGTACTTC. It yields the protein CASSLWESSYEQYF.

V gene TRBV20-1 combines with J gene TRBJ2-2; weak D call: TRBD2 (5 bases). The CDR3 has 14 residues. Germline CDR1 reads DFQATT; CDR2 reads SNEGSKA (reference sequence). The germline V and J ends were trimmed by 5 bases and 3 bases, with 13 bases remaining between them. This CDR3 is CSARGGTDTGELFF. The CDR3, as DNA: TGCAGTGCTCGAGGAGGTACGGACACCGGGGAGCTGTTTTTT.

V and J are TRBV12-3 or TRBV12-4 and TRBJ2-7; 7 bases line up with TRBD1. The V segment lost 6 bases and the J segment 0 bases; nucleotides outside the gene matches: 8. The CDR3 spans 15 residues. CDR3 sequence reads: CASRATGTVSYEQYF. For the CDR3, the DNA is TGTGCCAGCAGGGCGACCGGGACAGTCTCCTACGAGCAGTACTTC.

The CDR3 coding sequence is TGTGCCAGCAGCCCGAGGGCCGACACCGGGGAGCTGTTTTTT. Its translation is CASSPRADTGELFF. The chain carries TRBV5-5 and TRBJ2-2; the D gene is possibly TRBD2 (5 bases). Germline V gene sequence: CDR1 SGHKS, CDR2 YYEKEE (reference sequence). Trimming left V 4 bases short and J 3 bases short, with 10 bases between. The CDR3 has 14 residues.

The chain recombines TRBV6-1 with TRBJ2-7, with a possible D match to TRBD1 (6 bases). Germline V gives CDR1 MNHNS, CDR2 SASEGT. Trimming shortened V by 2 bases and J by 0 bases, and 11 bases separated the two germline ends. The CDR3 spans 15 residues. The CDR3 DNA reads as TGTGCCAGCAGTGAAAGGACAGCGAGCTCCTACGAGCAGTACTTC. It encodes CASSERTASSYEQYF.

Only a few counts were recorded for this clonotype. This chain connects TRBV7-9 to TRBJ2-1; D perhaps matches TRBD2 (5 bases). Germline CDR1 SEHNR, CDR2 FQNEAQ (reference sequence). V was cut by 2 bases and J by 3 bases, with 11 bases left in between. The CDR3 extends over 15 amino acids. For the CDR3, the DNA is TGTGCCAGCAGCTTAATGTTAGCGTTCTACAATGAGCAGTTCTTC. It specifies CASSLMLAFYNEQFF.

V gene TRBV12-3 or TRBV12-4 combines with J gene TRBJ1-6, with TRBD1 matching over 8 bases. CDR3 length equals 14 residues. V lost 5 bases to trimming and J lost 7 bases; unmatched junction nucleotides: 4. As DNA, the CDR3 is TGTGCCAGCAGTCCAGGGGGCGGGAATTCACCCCTCCACTTT. Its protein is CASSPGGGNSPLHF.

The gene calls are TRBV9 and TRBJ2-1; weak D call: TRBD1 (5 bases). V was cut by 0 bases and J by 0 bases, with 7 bases left in between. From germline, CDR1 is SGDLS and CDR2 YYNGEE. The CDR3 loop spans 15 amino acids. CDR3 nucleotide sequence: TGTGCCAGCAGCGTAGCAGGGATCTCCTACAATGAGCAGTTCTTC. Translation: CASSVAGISYNEQFF.